The T cell receptor beta chain under discussion was sequenced for a study of CD8 T cells in Susac syndrome. Study-level results: As the study acknowledged, the number of individuals in its TCR sequencing and HLA analysis was relatively small.

The CDR3 totals 14 residues. Germline assignment: CDR1 MNHEY and CDR2 SVGAGI. V lost 5 bases to trimming and J lost 4 bases, with 11 bases between them. RNA, at about 0.45 to 1 ug, was reverse transcribed with random hexamers. Multiplex immunoSEQ PCR targeted 54 Vbeta and 13 Jbeta TCR beta segments. TCRdb used MiXCR to reprocess the immunoSEQ multiplex PCR reads, holding one entry per CDR3 protein. The sample lists under 250,000 distinct CDR3 sequences, roughly 95% occurring once. CD8+ and CD4+ T cells from blood underwent TCR beta sequencing, which was carried out in a high-throughput format. Negative isolation was used for CD8+ and CD4+ T cells, and FACS enrichment was applied to TEMRA cells. With respect to this clonotype: Its antigen is as yet unknown.

What was sequenced was CD4+ T cells from PBMCs. The receptor was isolated from a human donor with multiple sclerosis. The chain couples TRBV6-5 to TRBJ2-2; perhaps TRBD1 as D (5 bases). CDR3 protein: CASSPQGITGELFF. The CDR3 DNA is TGTGCCAGCAGTCCCCAGGGTATCACCGGGGAGCTGTTTTTT.